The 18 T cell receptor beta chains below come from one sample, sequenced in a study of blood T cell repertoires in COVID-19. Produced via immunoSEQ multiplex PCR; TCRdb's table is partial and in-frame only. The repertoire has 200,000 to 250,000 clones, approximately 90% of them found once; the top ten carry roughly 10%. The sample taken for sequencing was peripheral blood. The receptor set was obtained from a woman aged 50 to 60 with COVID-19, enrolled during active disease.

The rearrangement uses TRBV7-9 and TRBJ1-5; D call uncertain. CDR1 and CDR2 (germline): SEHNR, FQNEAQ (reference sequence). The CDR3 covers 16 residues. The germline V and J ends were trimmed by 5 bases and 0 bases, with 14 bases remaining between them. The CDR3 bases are TGTGCCAGCAGCCCCCTCGGAGGGCATAGCAATCAGCCCCAGCATTTT. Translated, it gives CASSPLGGHSNQPQHF.

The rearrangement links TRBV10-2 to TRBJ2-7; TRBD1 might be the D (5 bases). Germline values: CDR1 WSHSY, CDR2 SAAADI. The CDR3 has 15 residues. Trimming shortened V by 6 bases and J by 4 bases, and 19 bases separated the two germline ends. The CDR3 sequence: CASRAEIGVGYEQYV. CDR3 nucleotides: TGCGCCAGCAGGGCAGAAATAGGGGTAGGGTACGAGCAGTACGTC.

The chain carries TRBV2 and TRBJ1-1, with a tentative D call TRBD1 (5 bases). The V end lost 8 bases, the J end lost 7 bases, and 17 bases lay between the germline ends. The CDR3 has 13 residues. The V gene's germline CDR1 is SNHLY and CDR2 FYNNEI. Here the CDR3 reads CASVDGGVSEAFF. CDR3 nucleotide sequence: TGTGCCAGCGTGGACGGGGGTGTAAGTGAAGCTTTCTTT. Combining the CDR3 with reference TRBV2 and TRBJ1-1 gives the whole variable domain EPEVTQTPSHQVTQMGQEVILRCVPISNHLYFYWYRQILGQKVEFLVSFYNNEISEKSEIFDDQFSVERPDGSNFTLKIRSTKLEDSAMYFCASVDGGVSEAFFGQGTRLTVV.

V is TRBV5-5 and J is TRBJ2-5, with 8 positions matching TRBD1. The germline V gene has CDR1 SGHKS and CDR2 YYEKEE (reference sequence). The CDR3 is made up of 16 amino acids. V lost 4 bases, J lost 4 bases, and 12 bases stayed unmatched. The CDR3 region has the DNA TGTGCCAGCAGCCGAGATTCTACAGGGGGTGGAGAGACCCAGTACTTC. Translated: CASSRDSTGGGETQYF.

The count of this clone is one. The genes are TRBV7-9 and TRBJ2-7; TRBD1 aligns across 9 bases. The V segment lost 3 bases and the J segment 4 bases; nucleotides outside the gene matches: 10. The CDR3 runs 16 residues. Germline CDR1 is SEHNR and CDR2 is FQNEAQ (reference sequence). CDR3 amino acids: CASSLRLGTGQYEQYF. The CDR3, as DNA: TGTGCCAGCAGCTTGCGGCTCGGGACAGGGCAGTACGAGCAGTACTTC.

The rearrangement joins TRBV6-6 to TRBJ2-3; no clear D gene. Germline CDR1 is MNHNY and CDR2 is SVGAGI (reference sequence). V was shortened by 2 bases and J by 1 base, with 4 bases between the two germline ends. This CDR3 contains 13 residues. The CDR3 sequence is CASSYGRTDTQYF. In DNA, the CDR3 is TGTGCCAGCAGTTACGGCCGCACAGATACGCAGTATTTT.

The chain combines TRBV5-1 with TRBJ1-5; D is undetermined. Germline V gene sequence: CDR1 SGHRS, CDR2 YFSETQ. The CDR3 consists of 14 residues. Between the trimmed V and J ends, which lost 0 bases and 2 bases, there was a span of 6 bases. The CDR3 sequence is CASSLDRGNQPQHF. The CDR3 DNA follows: TGCGCCAGCAGCTTGGACAGAGGCAATCAGCCCCAGCATTTT.

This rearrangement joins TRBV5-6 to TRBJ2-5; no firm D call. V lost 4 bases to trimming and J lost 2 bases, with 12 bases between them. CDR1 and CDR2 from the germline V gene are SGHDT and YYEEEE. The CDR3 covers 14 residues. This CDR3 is CASSLRRRQETQYF. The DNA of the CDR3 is TGTGCCAGCAGCCTGCGTAGGAGACAAGAGACCCAGTACTTC.

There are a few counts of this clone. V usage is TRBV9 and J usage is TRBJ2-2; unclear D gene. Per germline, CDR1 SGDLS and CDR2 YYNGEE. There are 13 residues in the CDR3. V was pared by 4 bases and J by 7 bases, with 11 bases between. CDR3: CASSPLSGGELFF. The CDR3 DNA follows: TGTGCCAGCAGCCCCCTATCCGGCGGGGAGCTGTTTTTT.

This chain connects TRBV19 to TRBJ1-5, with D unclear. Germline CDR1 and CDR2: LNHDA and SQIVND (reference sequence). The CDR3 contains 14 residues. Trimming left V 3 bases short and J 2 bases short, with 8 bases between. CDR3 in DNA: TGTGCCAGTAGTATGAGGGTCGGCAATCAGCCCCAGCATTTT. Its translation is CASSMRVGNQPQHF.

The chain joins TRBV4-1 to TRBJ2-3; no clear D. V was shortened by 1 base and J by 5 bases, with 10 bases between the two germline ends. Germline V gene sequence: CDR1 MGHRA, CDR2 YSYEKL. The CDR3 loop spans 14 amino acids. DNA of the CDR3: TGCGCCAGCAGCCAAGTTAGTAGAGGAGATACGCAGTATTTT. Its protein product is CASSQVSRGDTQYF.

The CDR3: CASSTSGGAVDTQYF. In DNA, the CDR3 is TGCGCCAGCTCGACTAGCGGGGGGGCGGTAGATACGCAGTATTTT. The rearrangement uses TRBV10-2 and TRBJ2-3; 14 positions agree with TRBD2. The CDR3 has 15 amino acids. J lost 5 bases, V lost 8 bases, and 6 bases had no gene match. Germline V gene sequence: CDR1 WSHSY, CDR2 SAAADI.

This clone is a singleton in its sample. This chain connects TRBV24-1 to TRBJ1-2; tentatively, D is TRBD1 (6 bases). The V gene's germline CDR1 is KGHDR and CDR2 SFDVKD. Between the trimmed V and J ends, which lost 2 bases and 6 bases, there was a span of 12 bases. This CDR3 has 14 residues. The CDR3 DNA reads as TGTGCCACCAGTGATTCGGACAGATTTGATGGCTACACCTTC. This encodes CATSDSDRFDGYTF.

The CDR3 loop reads CASNGGTGVSSGANVLTF. As DNA, the CDR3 is TGTGCCAGCAACGGAGGAACAGGGGTAAGCTCTGGGGCCAACGTCCTGACTTTC. The V call is TRBV5-5, the J call TRBJ2-6; 7 bases are shared with TRBD1. V was clipped by 6 bases and J by 0 bases; unmatched bases: 12. Germline V gives CDR1 SGHKS, CDR2 YYEKEE (reference sequence). The CDR3 extends over 18 amino acids.

The CDR3 sequence: CAWSPGGGNQPQHF. The CDR3, as DNA: TGTGCCTGGAGTCCCGGGGGTGGCAATCAGCCCCAGCATTTT. The V and J genes are TRBV30 and TRBJ1-5; TRBD1 is a possible D gene (5 bases). V was clipped by 2 bases and J by 2 bases, with 10 bases between them. Per the germline V gene, CDR1 is GTSNPN and CDR2 is SVGIG (reference sequence). The CDR3 runs 14 residues.

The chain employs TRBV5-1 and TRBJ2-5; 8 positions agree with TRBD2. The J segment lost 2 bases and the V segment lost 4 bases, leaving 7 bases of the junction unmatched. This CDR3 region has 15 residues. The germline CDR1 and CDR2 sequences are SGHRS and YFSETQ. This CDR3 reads CASSAAGALQETQYF. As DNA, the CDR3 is TGCGCCAGCAGCGCAGCGGGGGCACTACAAGAGACCCAGTACTTC. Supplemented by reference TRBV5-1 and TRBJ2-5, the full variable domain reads KAGVTQTPRYLIKTRGQQVTLSCSPISGHRSVSWYQQTPGQGLQFLFEYFSETQRNKGNFPGRFSGRQFSNSRSEMNVSTLELGDSALYLCASSAAGALQETQYFGPGTRLLVL.

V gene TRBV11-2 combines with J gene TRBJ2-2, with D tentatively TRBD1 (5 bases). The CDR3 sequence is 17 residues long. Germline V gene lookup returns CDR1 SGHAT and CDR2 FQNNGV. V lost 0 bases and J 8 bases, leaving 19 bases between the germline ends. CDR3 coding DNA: TGTGCCAGCAGCTTAGATACCCTTAGGGGCCAAATTGGGGAGCTGTTTTTT. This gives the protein CASSLDTLRGQIGELFF.

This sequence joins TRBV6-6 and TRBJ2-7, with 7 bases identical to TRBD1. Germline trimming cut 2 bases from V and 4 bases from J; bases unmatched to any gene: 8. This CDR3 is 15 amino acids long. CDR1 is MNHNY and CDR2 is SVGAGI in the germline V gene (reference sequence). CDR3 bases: TGTGCCAGCAGTTACCGGGGACAGACTCAATACGAGCAGTACTTC. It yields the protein CASSYRGQTQYEQYF.